This T cell receptor (beta chain) was profiled in a study of cytomegalovirus exposure and HLA in healthy donors. Notes on the study in general: Exclusion applied to some V segments, including TRBV6-2 and TRBV6-3, as they were indistinguishable. In presence/absence analyses, roughly uniform sequencing depth across donors was assumed. Accurate predictions that matched the HLA-A and HLA-B alleles of most subjects were reportedly made from TCR beta sequences.

Germline V gene sequence: CDR1 KGHSH, CDR2 LQKENI. Trimming took off 4 bases at V and 1 base at J, with 9 bases between the two ends. The CDR3 spans 14 residues. The PCR employed 60 Vbeta primers together with 13 Jbeta primers. TCRdb keeps only in-frame clones here, not all; method: immunoSEQ multiplex PCR. The sample data list some 150,000 clones. Points on this clone: Its antigen is unidentified.

This chain connects TRBV18 to TRBJ2-3, with D possibly being TRBD1 (6 bases). Sequencing input: PBMCs. The TCR was taken from a man between 35 and 55 years old in good health and CMV-seronegative. CDR3 protein: CASSLRTGTDTQYF. The CDR3 bases are TGTGCCAGCTCACTAAGGACAGGCACAGATACGCAGTATTTT.